The 12 T cell receptor beta chains listed next were all sequenced from one sample in a study of shared clonotypes between healthy human individuals (TCRdb year 2020). The library was produced with the immunoSEQ multiplex PCR assay. TCRdb took over this immuneACCESS table, retaining in-frame rearrangements with V and J assigned. Such tables are incomplete; in checked studies, under half of the missing clones stem from an unresolved V gene, and the remainder is unexplained. A total of about 2.4 million clones appear in this sample, roughly 93% of them only once. The ten most abundant clones make up roughly 0.36% of the sample. Sequencing input: naive CD4+ T cells from PBMCs. The sample's cell subset or site label is to be understood as: CD45RA+ positively selected. The receptors derive from a man younger than 35 in good health. Some clones in this sample may be carry-over from other donors' samples.

This rearrangement joins TRBV13 to TRBJ2-7; TRBD2 agrees at 7 bases. Germline V gene sequence: CDR1 PRHDT, CDR2 FYEKMQ (reference sequence). This CDR3 has 14 amino acids. The J segment lost 4 bases and the V segment lost 7 bases, leaving 10 bases of the junction unmatched. The CDR3 protein is CASKHGRADYEQYF. CDR3 DNA sequence: TGTGCCAGCAAGCATGGGAGGGCCGATTACGAGCAGTACTTC.

This chain links TRBV4-3 with TRBJ1-2; TRBD1 aligns across 10 bases. Germline V CDR1 and CDR2: LGHNA, YSLEER. With V trimmed by 4 bases and J by 5 bases, 4 bases remained unmatched. This CDR3 has 14 residues. CDR3 loop: CASSLTGGAYGYTF. The CDR3 coding sequence is TGCGCCAGCAGCCTGACAGGGGGCGCTTATGGCTACACCTTC.

The gene calls are TRBV7-2 and TRBJ2-7; TRBD1 matches at 7 bases. Trimming cost V 4 bases and J 3 bases; bases outside gene matches: 3. Germline V gene data show CDR1 as SGHTA and CDR2 as FQGNSA. CDR3 length equals 13 residues. CDR3 residues: CASSSTGNYEQYF. CDR3 sequence (DNA): TGTGCCAGCAGCTCGACAGGGAACTACGAGCAGTACTTC.

The chain employs TRBV5-5 and TRBJ2-3; possibly TRBD2 for D (5 bases). CDR3 length equals 14 residues. V lost 3 bases to trimming and J lost 0 bases, with 8 bases between them. Germline assignment: CDR1 SGHKS and CDR2 YYEKEE (reference sequence). This CDR3 reads CASSSIASTDTQYF. The DNA for the CDR3 is TGTGCCAGCAGCTCTATAGCGAGCACAGATACGCAGTATTTT.

This chain connects TRBV30 to TRBJ2-5, with D uncertain. In germline, CDR1 is GTSNPN, CDR2 SVGIG (reference sequence). Trimming removed 7 bases at V and 3 bases at J, with 9 bases between. The CDR3 loop spans 11 amino acids. The CDR3 bases are TGTGCCTACGGAGTCGAAGAGACCCAGTACTTC. This gives the protein CAYGVEETQYF.

A note on this clone: This same CDR3 is encoded by further DNA sequences in the sample. V and J are TRBV9 and TRBJ1-4; D not resolved. Trimming removed 2 bases from V and 0 bases from J, with 11 bases in between. The CDR3 contains 16 residues. From germline, CDR1 is SGDLS and CDR2 YYNGEE. CDR3 DNA: TGTGCCAGCAGCGTCGGACGGGGTGCAACTAATGAAAAACTGTTTTTT. Translation: CASSVGRGATNEKLFF. Full variable domain (rest looked up from reference TRBV9 and TRBJ1-4): DSGVTQTPKHLITATGQRVTLRCSPRSGDLSVYWYQQSLDQGLQFLIQYYNGEERAKGNILERFSAQQFPDLHSELNLSSLELGDSALYFCASSVGRGATNEKLFFGSGTQLSVL.

The chain recombines TRBV5-1 with TRBJ1-2; unclear D gene. The CDR3 is 12 residues long. Germline loops: CDR1 SGHRS, CDR2 YFSETQ. Trimming left V 4 bases short and J 9 bases short, with 13 bases between. The chain's CDR3 is CASSEPGSSYTF. The CDR3 nucleotides are TGCGCCAGCAGCGAACCGGGGAGTAGCTACACCTTC.

J is TRBJ1-2 and V is TRBV28; D remains ambiguous. Germline V gives CDR1 MDHEN, CDR2 SYDVKM. The length of the CDR3 is 10 residues. Between the trimmed V and J ends, which lost 6 bases and 8 bases, there was a span of 7 bases. For the CDR3, the DNA is TGTGCCAGCAGCCAGGAGGGCTACACCTTC. Its protein product is CASSQEGYTF.

The rearrangement uses TRBV7-9 and TRBJ2-1; 11 nucleotides match TRBD2. V was clipped by 4 bases and J by 10 bases; unmatched bases: 9. This CDR3 region has 15 residues. Germline loops: CDR1 SEHNR, CDR2 FQNEAQ (reference sequence). The CDR3 DNA reads TGTGCCAGCAGCTCAGGACTAGCGGGTTTAAAAGAGCAGTTCTTC. It codes for CASSSGLAGLKEQFF.

V gene TRBV27 combines with J gene TRBJ2-5, with 7 bases aligning to TRBD2. This CDR3 contains 15 residues. The V segment lost 4 bases and the J segment 2 bases; nucleotides outside the gene matches: 7. Germline V gives CDR1 MNHEY, CDR2 SMNVEV (reference sequence). The CDR3 reads CASSWGGVPQETQYF. CDR3 DNA: TGTGCCAGCAGTTGGGGGGGGGTGCCTCAAGAGACCCAGTACTTC.

This chain's CDR3 is CASSLMGQEQYF. The CDR3 bases are TGTGCCAGCAGCTTAATGGGCCAGGAGCAGTACTTC. The chain has TRBV7-3 and TRBJ2-7; no firm D call. Germline V gives CDR1 SGHTA, CDR2 FQGTGA. V lost 1 base to trimming and J lost 7 bases, with 8 bases between them. The CDR3 loop spans 12 amino acids. Supplemented by reference TRBV7-3 and TRBJ2-7, the full variable domain reads GAGVSQTPSNKVTEKGKYVELRCDPISGHTALYWYRQSLGQGPEFLIYFQGTGAADDSGLPNDRFFAVRPEGSVSTLKIQRTERGDSAVYLCASSLMGQEQYFGPGTRLTVT.

The chain is built from TRBV2 and TRBJ1-1, with D perhaps matching TRBD1 (5 bases). The CDR3 covers 14 residues. Per the germline V gene, CDR1 is SNHLY and CDR2 is FYNNEI. V gave up 7 bases and J gave up 5 bases, with 17 bases separating them. CDR3 loop: CASTPGSGGTEAFF. The CDR3 coding sequence is TGTGCCAGCACCCCGGGGAGCGGGGGTACTGAAGCTTTCTTT.